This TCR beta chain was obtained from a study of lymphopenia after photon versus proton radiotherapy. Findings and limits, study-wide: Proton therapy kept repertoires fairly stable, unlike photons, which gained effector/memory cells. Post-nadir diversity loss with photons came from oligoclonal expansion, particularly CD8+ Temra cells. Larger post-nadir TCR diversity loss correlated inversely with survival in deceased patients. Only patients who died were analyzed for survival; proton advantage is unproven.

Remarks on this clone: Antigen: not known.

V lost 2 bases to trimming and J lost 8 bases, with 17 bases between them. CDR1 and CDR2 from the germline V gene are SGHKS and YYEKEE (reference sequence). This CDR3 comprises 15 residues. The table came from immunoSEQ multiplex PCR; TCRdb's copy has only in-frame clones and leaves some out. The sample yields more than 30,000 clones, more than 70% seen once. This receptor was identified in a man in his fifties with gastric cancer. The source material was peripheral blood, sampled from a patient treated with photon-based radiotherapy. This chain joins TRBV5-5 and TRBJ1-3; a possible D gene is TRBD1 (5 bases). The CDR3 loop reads CASSFDARPGDTIYF. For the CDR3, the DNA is TGTGCCAGCAGCTTCGACGCCCGGCCGGGGGACACCATATATTTT. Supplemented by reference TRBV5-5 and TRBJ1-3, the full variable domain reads DAGVTQSPTHLIKTRGQQVTLRCSPISGHKSVSWYQQVLGQGPQFIFQYYEKEERGRGNFPDRFSARQFPNYSSELNVNALLLGDSALYLCASSFDARPGDTIYFGEGSWLTVV.